This T cell receptor (beta chain) was documented in a study of early T cells in non-severe SARS-CoV-2 infection. Whole-study context: Unpaired chains resulted from sequencing bulk RNA of unsorted whole blood.

Trimming cost V 2 bases and J 6 bases; bases outside gene matches: 7. The germline V gene encodes CDR1 MDHEN and CDR2 SYDVKM. The CDR3 contains 15 residues. As part of library construction, unique molecular identifiers were attached to individual cDNA molecules. TCRdb reanalysed the 5' RACE reads using MiXCR and keeps one entry per CDR3 protein. The sample contains more than 50,000 distinct CDR3 sequences, roughly 13% of which appear only once. This clonotype was recorded a few times. The antigen is undetermined. Study results and limitations: VDJdb matching skewed toward anti-spike CD8 responses, missing private and CD4 specificities.

The sequenced sample consisted of whole blood. The TCR originated in an adult who was a healthcare worker with PCR-confirmed SARS-CoV-2 infection or an uninfected control (not recorded which). This chain connects TRBV28 to TRBJ2-7; 10 bases are a match to TRBD1. CDR3 amino acids: CASSLLDRGHGEQYF. CDR3 nucleotide sequence: TGTGCCAGCAGTTTACTTGACAGGGGGCACGGCGAGCAGTACTTC.